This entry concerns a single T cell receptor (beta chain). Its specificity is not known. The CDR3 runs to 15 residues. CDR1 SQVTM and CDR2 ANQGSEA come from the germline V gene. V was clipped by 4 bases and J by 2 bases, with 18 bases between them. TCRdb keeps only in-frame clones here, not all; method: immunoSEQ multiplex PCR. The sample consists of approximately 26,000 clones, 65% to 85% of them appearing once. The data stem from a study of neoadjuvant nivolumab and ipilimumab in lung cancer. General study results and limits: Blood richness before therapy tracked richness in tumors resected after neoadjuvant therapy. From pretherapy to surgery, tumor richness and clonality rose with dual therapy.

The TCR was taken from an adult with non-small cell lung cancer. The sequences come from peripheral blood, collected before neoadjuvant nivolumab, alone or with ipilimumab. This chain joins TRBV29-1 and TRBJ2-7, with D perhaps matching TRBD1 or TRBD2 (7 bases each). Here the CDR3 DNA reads TGCAGCGTTGTGGCGGGCAGGGGGGGAACCTACGAGCAGTACTTC. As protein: CSVVAGRGGTYEQYF.